This TCR beta chain originates from a study of T cells in Graves' hyperthyroidism and ophthalmopathy. In the ophthalmopathy cohort, Clinical Activity Score was at least 3, NOSPECS grade at least 4, and duration under 3 months. Diagnosis rested on symptoms, serum thyroxine and TRAb, thyroid ultrasound, and orbital computed tomography. More than 8 ml fresh peripheral blood yielded the PBMCs. Study findings and constraints: Most clonotypes that expanded in the thyroid above 0.001 also showed up in blood.

Trimming removed 5 bases at V and 0 bases at J, with 8 bases between. Per the germline V gene, CDR1 is SGHTA and CDR2 is FQGNSA. The CDR3 contains 14 residues. TCR beta CDR3 regions were amplified from RNA. TCR CDR3 underwent first-round RT-PCR with the HTBI primer set. TCRdb fed the multiplex PCR reads into MiXCR, producing one record per CDR3 protein. The sample holds some 300,000 distinct CDR3 sequences; around 19% are singletons and the top ten take under 45%. Remarks on this clonotype: As yet, its antigen is unknown.

Sequenced sample: blood. J is TRBJ2-1 and V is TRBV7-2; D not resolved. The clonotype was recovered from a man aged 50-59 years with Graves' ophthalmopathy. CDR3 nucleotides: TGTGCCAGCAGCCGCGGCATCTCCTACAATGAGCAGTTCTTC. It is translated as CASSRGISYNEQFF.